The rows below give T cell receptor beta chains drawn from one sample of a study of shared clonotypes between healthy human individuals. Sequenced by immunoSEQ multiplex PCR; TCRdb stores in-frame clones only, minus some. The table shows 1,400,000 or so clones, with about 98.5% occurring only once. Sequencing used naive CD4+ T cells sorted from blood. These receptors all stem from a young man in good health. CDR3s include the opening cysteine and the closing phenylalanine or tryptophan. D genes are given only for firm matches.

>TRBV28|-|TRBJ2-1
CASSTGSAAVSEQFF
TGTGCCAGCAGCACCGGCAGCGCCGCTGTCTCGGAGCAGTTCTTC
>TRBV15|-|TRBJ2-3
CATSNGGGDRNTQYF
TGTGCCACCAGCAATGGAGGAGGGGATAGAAATACGCAGTATTTT
>TRBV29-1|-|TRBJ1-5
CSVNVGGNQPQHF
TGCAGCGTTAACGTGGGGGGCAATCAGCCCCAGCATTTT
>TRBV19|TRBD1|TRBJ1-2
CASSVYGRGRREDGYTF
TGTGCCAGTAGTGTTTACGGCAGGGGGCGAAGGGAGGATGGCTACACCTTC
>TRBV2|-|TRBJ1-2
CASSDIRFSNYGYTF
TGTGCCAGCAGTGATATTCGCTTTTCTAACTATGGCTACACCTTC
>TRBV7-9|-|TRBJ2-3
CASSFLVQDTQYF
TGTGCCAGCAGCTTCCTAGTTCAAGATACGCAGTATTTT
>TRBV25-1|-|TRBJ2-4
CASSDQGFEHF
TGTGCCAGCAGTGATCAGGGGTTCGAGCACTTC
>TRBV9|-|TRBJ2-7
CASSVATGMGSEQYF
TGTGCCAGCAGCGTAGCTACTGGGATGGGTTCCGAGCAGTACTTC
>TRBV28|-|TRBJ2-1
CASINLGQSYNEQFF
TGTGCCAGCATCAATCTAGGGCAGTCCTACAATGAGCAGTTCTTC
>TRBV6-5|TRBD1|TRBJ1-1
CASSYGTGVAFF
TGTGCCAGCAGTTACGGGACAGGGGTTGCTTTCTTT
>TRBV5-1|-|TRBJ2-3
CASSLGRAGRPTDTQYF
TGCGCCAGCAGCTTGGGACGCGCGGGGAGACCCACAGATACGCAGTATTTT
>TRBV28|TRBD1|TRBJ2-1
CASRGQLNEQFF
TGTGCCAGCAGGGGACAGCTCAATGAGCAGTTCTTC
>TRBV30|-|TRBJ2-1
CACQSRNEQFF
TGTGCCTGCCAAAGTCGGAATGAGCAGTTCTTC
>TRBV5-1|-|TRBJ2-6
CASSRDLGSGANVLTF
TGCGCCAGCAGCAGGGACTTGGGGTCTGGGGCCAACGTCCTGACTTTC
>TRBV6-4|-|TRBJ1-2
CASSQGANYGYTF
TGTGCCAGCAGTCAGGGAGCTAACTATGGCTACACCTTC
>TRBV18|-|TRBJ1-5
CASSPSDNQPQHF
TGTGCCAGCTCACCTTCGGACAATCAGCCCCAGCATTTT
>TRBV29-1|TRBD1|TRBJ2-3
CSVSRGRGDTQYF
TGCAGCGTTAGCAGGGGGCGTGGAGATACGCAGTATTTT
>TRBV11-2|TRBD1|TRBJ1-1
CASSLASPRRQGTNTEAFF
TGTGCCAGCAGCTTAGCTTCCCCTCGGCGACAGGGGACGAACACTGAAGCTTTCTTT
>TRBV21-1|-|TRBJ1-5
CASSRIWNQPQHF
TGTGCCAGCAGCAGGATTTGGAATCAGCCCCAGCATTTT
>TRBV7-2|-|TRBJ1-5
CASSLYTTRGGQPQHF
TGTGCCAGCAGCTTATATACGACCCGGGGAGGACAGCCCCAGCATTTT
>TRBV7-2|-|TRBJ2-2
CASSLVSGGELFF
TGTGCCAGCAGCTTAGTTAGCGGCGGGGAGCTGTTTTTT
>TRBV9|-|TRBJ1-3
CASSPRDILGNTIYF
TGTGCCAGCAGCCCCAGGGACATCCTTGGAAACACCATATATTTT
>TRBV5-4|TRBD1|TRBJ2-7
CASSLGQGASEQYF
TGTGCCAGCAGCTTGGGGCAGGGGGCGAGCGAGCAGTACTTC
>TRBV19|TRBD2|TRBJ2-5
CASSTSGRGLGLETQYF
TGTGCCAGTAGTACCAGCGGGAGAGGTCTGGGCCTAGAGACCCAGTACTTC
>TRBV6-5|TRBD1|TRBJ2-4
CASRRTGFNIQYF
TGTGCCAGCAGGCGGACAGGTTTCAACATTCAGTACTTC
>TRBV9|TRBD2|TRBJ2-7
CASSVSIGTTSYEQYF
TGTGCCAGCAGCGTCAGTATCGGGACTACATCCTACGAGCAGTACTTC
>TRBV28|-|TRBJ2-3
CASSSLDRSTDTQYF
TGTGCCAGCAGTTCCTTGGACAGAAGCACAGATACGCAGTATTTT
>TRBV11-2|-|TRBJ2-3
CASSPRQVTSTDTQYF
TGTGCCAGCAGCCCCCGACAGGTGACTAGCACAGATACGCAGTATTTT
>TRBV23-1|TRBD1|TRBJ1-2
CASSQAPDRAGNYGYTF
TGCGCCAGCAGTCAAGCCCCGGACAGGGCGGGAAACTATGGCTACACCTTC
>TRBV28|TRBD2|TRBJ2-7
CASSAGRAYEQYF
TGTGCCAGCAGTGCGGGGAGGGCCTACGAGCAGTACTTC
>TRBV30|-|TRBJ2-1
CAWSVRFANEQFF
TGTGCCTGGAGTGTACGGTTCGCCAATGAGCAGTTCTTC
>TRBV4-3|TRBD2|TRBJ2-1
CASSLTSGRGEQFF
TGCGCCAGCAGCCTGACTAGCGGGAGAGGTGAGCAGTTCTTC
>TRBV13|TRBD1|TRBJ2-2
CASSFEPGGVTGELFF
TGTGCCAGCAGCTTCGAACCAGGGGGCGTCACCGGGGAGCTGTTTTTT
>TRBV4-3|-|TRBJ2-2
CASSQDARPKNTGELFF
TGCGCCAGCAGCCAAGATGCCAGGCCAAAGAACACCGGGGAGCTGTTTTTT
>TRBV7-8|TRBD1|TRBJ2-3
CASSQRQGGFTDTQYF
TGTGCCAGCAGCCAAAGACAGGGCGGGTTCACAGATACGCAGTATTTT
>TRBV6-1|-|TRBJ1-2
CASKSDRSGHYGYTF
TGTGCCAGCAAATCGGACCGCTCAGGCCACTATGGCTACACCTTC
>TRBV7-3|-|TRBJ2-7
CASSLVARSEQYF
TGTGCCAGCAGCTTAGTAGCGAGAAGCGAGCAGTACTTC